The TCR beta chain under discussion was sequenced for a study of blood T cells in healthy people across ages. This clonotype has a handful of counts. Next came a second PCR, run for about 6 to 12 cycles, which used a sample-barcoded 5' primer along with a J-beta primer mix. From the 5' RACE reads, TCRdb called clonotypes with MiXCR, one entry per CDR3 protein. This sample yields 600,000 to 1,000,000 distinct CDR3 sequences, of which roughly 25% are seen a single time; under 4.5% belongs to the top ten. This CDR3 is 16 amino acids long. V lost 1 base, J lost 1 base, and 8 bases lay in between. Germline CDR1 is MDHEN and CDR2 is SYDVKM. This sample was also put to use in a study of T cells of mothers and their children.

Sequencing was performed on blood. The chain employs TRBV28 and TRBJ1-6, with D possibly matching TRBD1 (5 bases). This sequence originates from a boy between 10 and 17 years old in good health. This CDR3 reads CASSLLQDSYNSPLHF. The CDR3 DNA sequence: TGTGCCAGCAGTTTATTACAGGATTCCTATAATTCACCCCTCCACTTT.